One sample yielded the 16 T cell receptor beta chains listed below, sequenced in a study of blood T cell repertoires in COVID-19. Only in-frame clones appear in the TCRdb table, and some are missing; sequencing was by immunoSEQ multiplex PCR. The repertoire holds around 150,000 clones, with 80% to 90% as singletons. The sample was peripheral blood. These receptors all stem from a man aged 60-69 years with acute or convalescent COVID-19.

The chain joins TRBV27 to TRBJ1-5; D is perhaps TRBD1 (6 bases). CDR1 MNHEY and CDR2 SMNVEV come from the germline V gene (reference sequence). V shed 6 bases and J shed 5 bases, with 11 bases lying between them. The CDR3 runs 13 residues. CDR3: CASSPDRDQPQHF. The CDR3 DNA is TGTGCCAGCAGCCCGGACAGAGATCAGCCCCAGCATTTT.

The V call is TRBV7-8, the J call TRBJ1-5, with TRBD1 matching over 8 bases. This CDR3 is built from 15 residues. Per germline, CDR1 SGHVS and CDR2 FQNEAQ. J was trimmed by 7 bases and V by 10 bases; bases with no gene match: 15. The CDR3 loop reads CAIPGGSDPGQPQHF. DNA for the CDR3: TGTGCCATCCCAGGGGGCTCCGATCCGGGGCAGCCCCAGCATTTT.

The CDR3 DNA reads TGTGCCATCAGGGAGGACAGGGTAACGGATGAGCAGTTCTTC. Amino acid sequence: CAIREDRVTDEQFF. The chain uses TRBV10-3 and TRBJ2-1, with 8 bases aligning to TRBD1. Trimming took 6 bases from V and 8 from J; bases not matched to a gene: 9. This CDR3 is 14 amino acids long. Germline V gene lookup returns CDR1 ENHRY and CDR2 SYGVKD.

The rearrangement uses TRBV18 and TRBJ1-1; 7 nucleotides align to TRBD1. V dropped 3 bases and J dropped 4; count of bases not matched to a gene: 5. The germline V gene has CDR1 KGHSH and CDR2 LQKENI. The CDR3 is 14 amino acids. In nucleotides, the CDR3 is TGTGCCAGCTCACCGTCAGGGGGTTCCACTGAAGCTTTCTTT. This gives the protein CASSPSGGSTEAFF.

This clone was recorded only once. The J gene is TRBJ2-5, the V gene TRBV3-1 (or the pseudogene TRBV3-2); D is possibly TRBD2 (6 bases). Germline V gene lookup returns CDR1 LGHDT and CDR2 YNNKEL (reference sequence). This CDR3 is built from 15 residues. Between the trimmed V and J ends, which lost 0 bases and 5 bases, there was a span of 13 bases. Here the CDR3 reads CASSQDFSGGETQYF. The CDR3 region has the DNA TGTGCCAGCAGCCAAGATTTCAGTGGGGGGGAGACCCAGTACTTC.

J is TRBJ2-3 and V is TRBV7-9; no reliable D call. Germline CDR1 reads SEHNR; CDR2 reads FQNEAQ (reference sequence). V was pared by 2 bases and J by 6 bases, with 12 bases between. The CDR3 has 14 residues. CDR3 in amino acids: CASSLSDARDTQYF. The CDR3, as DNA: TGTGCCAGCAGCTTATCTGACGCCAGGGATACGCAGTATTTT.

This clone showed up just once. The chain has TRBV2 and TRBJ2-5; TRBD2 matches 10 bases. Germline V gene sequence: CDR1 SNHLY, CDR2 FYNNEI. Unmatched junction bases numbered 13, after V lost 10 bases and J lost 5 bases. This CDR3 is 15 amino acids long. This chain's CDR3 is CATTKSGGAVETQYF. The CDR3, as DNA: TGTGCCACCACGAAAAGCGGGGGGGCCGTTGAGACCCAGTACTTC.

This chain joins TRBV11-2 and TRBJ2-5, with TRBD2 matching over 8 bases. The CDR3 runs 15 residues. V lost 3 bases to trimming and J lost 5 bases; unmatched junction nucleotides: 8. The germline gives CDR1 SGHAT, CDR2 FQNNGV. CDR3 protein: CASSFVRGGQETQYF. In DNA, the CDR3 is TGTGCCAGCAGCTTTGTACGGGGGGGCCAGGAGACCCAGTACTTC.

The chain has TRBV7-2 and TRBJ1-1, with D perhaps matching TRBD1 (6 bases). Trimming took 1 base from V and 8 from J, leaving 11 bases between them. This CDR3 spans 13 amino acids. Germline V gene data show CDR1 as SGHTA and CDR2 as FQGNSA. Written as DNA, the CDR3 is TGTGCCAGCAGCTTAGGCACAGGGTGGGAAGCTTTCTTT. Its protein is CASSLGTGWEAFF. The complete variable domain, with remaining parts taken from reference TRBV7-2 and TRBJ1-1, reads GAGVSQSPSNKVTEKGKDVELRCDPISGHTALYWYRQSLGQGLEFLIYFQGNSAPDKSGLPSDRFSAERTGGSVSTLTIQRTQQEDSAVYLCASSLGTGWEAFFGQGTRLTVV.

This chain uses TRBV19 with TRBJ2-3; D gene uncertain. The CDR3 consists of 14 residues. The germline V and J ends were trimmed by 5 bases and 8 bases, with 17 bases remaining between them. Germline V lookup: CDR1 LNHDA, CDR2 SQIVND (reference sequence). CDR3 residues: CASSPQRPAATQYF. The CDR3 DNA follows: TGTGCCAGTAGTCCTCAGCGCCCGGCAGCTACGCAGTATTTT.

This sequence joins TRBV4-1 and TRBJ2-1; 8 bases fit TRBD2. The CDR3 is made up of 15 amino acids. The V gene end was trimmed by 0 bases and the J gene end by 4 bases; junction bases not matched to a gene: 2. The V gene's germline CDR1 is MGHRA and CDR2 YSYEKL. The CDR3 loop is CASSQDPGGYNEQFF. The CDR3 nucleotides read TGCGCCAGCAGCCAAGACCCGGGGGGGTACAATGAGCAGTTCTTC.

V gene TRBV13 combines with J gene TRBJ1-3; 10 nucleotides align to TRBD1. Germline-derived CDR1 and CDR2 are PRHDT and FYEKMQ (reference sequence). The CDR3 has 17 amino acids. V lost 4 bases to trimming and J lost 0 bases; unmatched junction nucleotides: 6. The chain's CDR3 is CASSWGTGVSSGNTIYF. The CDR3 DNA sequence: TGTGCCAGCAGCTGGGGGACAGGGGTTAGCTCTGGAAACACCATATATTTT.

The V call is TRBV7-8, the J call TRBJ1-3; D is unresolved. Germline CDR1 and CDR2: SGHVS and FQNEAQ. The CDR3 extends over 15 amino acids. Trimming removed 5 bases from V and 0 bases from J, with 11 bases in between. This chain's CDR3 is CASSPPFSSGNTIYF. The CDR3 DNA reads TGTGCCAGCAGCCCCCCTTTTAGCTCTGGAAACACCATATATTTT.

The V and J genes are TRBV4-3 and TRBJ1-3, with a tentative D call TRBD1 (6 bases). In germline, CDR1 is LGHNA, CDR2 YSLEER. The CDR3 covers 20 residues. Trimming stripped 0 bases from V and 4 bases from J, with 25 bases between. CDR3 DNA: TGCGCCAGCAGCCAAGATAGCAAGGCCCGCCGGGGGGCTAGAGGAAACACCATATATTTT. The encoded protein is CASSQDSKARRGARGNTIYF.

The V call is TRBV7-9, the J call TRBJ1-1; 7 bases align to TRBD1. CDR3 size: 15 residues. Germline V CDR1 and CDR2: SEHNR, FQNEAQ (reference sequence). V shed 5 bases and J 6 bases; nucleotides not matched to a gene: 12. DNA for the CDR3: TGTGCCAGCAGCCCACAAACGACAGGGTCGGCTGAAGCTTTCTTT. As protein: CASSPQTTGSAEAFF.

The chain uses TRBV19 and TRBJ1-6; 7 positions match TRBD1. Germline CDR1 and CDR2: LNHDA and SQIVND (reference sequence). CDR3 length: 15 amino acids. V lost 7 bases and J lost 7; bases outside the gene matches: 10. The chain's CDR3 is CASKSVGTDNSPLHF. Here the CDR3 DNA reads TGTGCCAGTAAGTCTGTGGGGACAGACAATTCACCCCTCCACTTT.